Following are 14 T cell receptor beta chains from one sample sequenced in a study of OX40 agonist ivuxolimab in advanced cancers. Data came from immunoSEQ multiplex PCR; TCRdb stores just in-frame clones and leaves some out. The sample carries approximately 82,000 clones, 88% recorded once. This material consisted of CD4+ or CD8+ T cells sorted from blood, taken in a trial of the OX40 agonist ivuxolimab. The receptors stem from an adult with an advanced solid tumor such as melanoma, head and neck, liver or kidney cancer.

The chain employs TRBV18 and TRBJ2-5; no definite D call. V gave up 6 bases and J gave up 0 bases, with 8 bases separating them. CDR3 size: 13 residues. Germline CDR1 is KGHSH and CDR2 is LQKENI. CDR3 sequence reads: CASSGRDQETQYF. In nucleotides, the CDR3 is TGTGCCAGCTCGGGTCGGGACCAAGAGACCCAGTACTTC.

The chain couples TRBV19 to TRBJ2-5, with D perhaps matching TRBD2 (6 bases). CDR3 length: 15 amino acids. Germline V gene data show CDR1 as LNHDA and CDR2 as SQIVND (reference sequence). V lost 1 base to trimming and J lost 2 bases, with 11 bases between them. CDR3 coding DNA: TGTGCCAGTAGTATAGCATCAGCGGGTCAAGAGACCCAGTACTTC. Translating it yields CASSIASAGQETQYF.

The chain combines TRBV30 with TRBJ1-4; D uncertain. Germline V gene lookup returns CDR1 GTSNPN and CDR2 SVGIG (reference sequence). The CDR3 is 14 amino acids. V was shortened by 3 bases and J by 2 bases, with 10 bases between the two germline ends. CDR3 DNA sequence: TGTGCCTGGAGCCAGGACGGGACTAATGAAAAACTGTTTTTT. The encoded protein is CAWSQDGTNEKLFF.

The chain is built from TRBV4-1 and TRBJ1-1; the D gene is possibly TRBD1 (6 bases). Trimming stripped 0 bases from V and 4 bases from J, with 12 bases between. The CDR3 has 15 residues. From germline, CDR1 is MGHRA and CDR2 YSYEKL. DNA for the CDR3: TGCGCCAGCAGCCAAGATGGGACAAGGGGCACTGAAGCTTTCTTT. Its protein is CASSQDGTRGTEAFF.

The chain uses TRBV18 and TRBJ2-3; 7 bases are shared with TRBD2. The junction had 12 bases not matched to a gene; V was cut back by 5 bases and J by 4 bases. The CDR3 covers 16 residues. Per the germline V gene, CDR1 is KGHSH and CDR2 is LQKENI. The CDR3 loop reads CASSSLAEQAADTQYF. CDR3 bases: TGTGCCAGCTCATCCCTAGCGGAGCAAGCGGCAGATACGCAGTATTTT.

The DNA of the CDR3 is TGTGCCAGCAGTGAATTAGGGCAGGGATTCGTCACTGGGGCCAACGTCCTGACTTTC. Protein sequence: CASSELGQGFVTGANVLTF. The chain couples TRBV6-1 to TRBJ2-6; tentative D call: TRBD1 (5 bases). V dropped 2 bases and J dropped 2 bases, with 19 bases sitting between them. The CDR3 is made up of 19 amino acids. CDR1 MNHNS and CDR2 SASEGT come from the germline V gene.

The chain recombines TRBV6-5 with TRBJ1-2, with D perhaps TRBD1 (5 bases). The CDR3 is made up of 15 amino acids. Deletions cut 5 bases from V and 4 bases from J, with 17 bases between. Germline lookup yields CDR1 MNHEY and CDR2 SVGAGI. The CDR3: CASSTSFRVGYGYTF. The CDR3 region has the DNA TGTGCCAGCAGTACCTCCTTCAGGGTCGGCTATGGCTACACCTTC.

This clone appeared a single time. The V and J genes are TRBV5-6 and TRBJ2-5; 9 nucleotides line up with TRBD2. Germline V gene lookup returns CDR1 SGHDT and CDR2 YYEEEE. This CDR3 is 15 amino acids long. V shed 1 base, J shed 7 bases, and the junction held 8 bases outside the gene matches. The CDR3 bases are TGTGCCAGCAGCTTGCGTAGCGGGAGTTTCGGGACCCAGTACTTC. It is translated as CASSLRSGSFGTQYF.

The genes are TRBV5-1 and TRBJ2-5; D not resolved. The germline V and J ends were trimmed by 4 bases and 1 base, with 8 bases remaining between them. Germline-derived CDR1 and CDR2 are SGHRS and YFSETQ. The CDR3 loop spans 13 amino acids. The CDR3 DNA sequence: TGCGCCAGCAGCCATGACACCCAAGAGACCCAGTACTTC. Translating gives CASSHDTQETQYF. The full variable domain, in which reference TRBV5-1 and TRBJ2-5 provide the parts outside the CDR3, is KAGVTQTPRYLIKTRGQQVTLSCSPISGHRSVSWYQQTPGQGLQFLFEYFSETQRNKGNFPGRFSGRQFSNSRSEMNVSTLELGDSALYLCASSHDTQETQYFGPGTRLLVL.

Notes on this clone: One junction end disagrees with the germline gene, perhaps due to a read error. The rearrangement uses TRBV2 and TRBJ1-1; possibly TRBD1 for D (6 bases). The CDR3 length is 13 residues. The germline CDR1 and CDR2 sequences are SNHLY and FYNNEI. CDR3 sequence (DNA): TGTGCCAGCCGGGGACAACCGAACACTGAAGCTCTCTTT. Protein: CASRGQPNTEALF. The full variable domain, rest sourced from reference TRBV2 and TRBJ1-1, is EPEVTQTPSHQVTQMGQEVILRCVPISNHLYFYWYRQILGQKVEFLVSFYNNEISEKSEIFDDQFSVERPDGSNFTLKIRSTKLEDSAMYFCASRGQPNTEALFGQGTRLTVV.

The chain is built from TRBV2 and TRBJ1-1; D call uncertain. CDR3 size: 13 residues. CDR1 is SNHLY and CDR2 is FYNNEI in the germline V gene. Deletions cut 4 bases from V and 0 bases from J, with 6 bases between. As DNA, the CDR3 is TGTGCCAGCAGTGGGAACATGAACACTGAAGCTTTCTTT. Protein product: CASSGNMNTEAFF.

This rearrangement joins TRBV28 to TRBJ1-1, with TRBD1 matching 7 bases. The germline V gene encodes CDR1 MDHEN and CDR2 SYDVKM. CDR3 length: 13 residues. V dropped 8 bases and J dropped 1; count of bases not matched to a gene: 4. The chain's CDR3 is CASGGQANTEAFF. CDR3 DNA: TGTGCCAGCGGAGGACAGGCGAACACTGAAGCTTTCTTT.

In DNA, the CDR3 is TGTGCCAGTAGTAATCAGGACGGAGGATACACCGGGGAGCTGTTTTTT. Its protein product is CASSNQDGGYTGELFF. This chain connects TRBV19 to TRBJ2-2, with D maybe TRBD2 (5 bases). From germline, CDR1 is LNHDA and CDR2 SQIVND (reference sequence). V was clipped by 4 bases and J by 3 bases, with 15 bases between them. This CDR3 comprises 16 residues. The full variable domain, with the rest looked up from reference TRBV19 and TRBJ2-2, is DGGITQSPKYLFRKEGQNVTLSCEQNLNHDAMYWYRQDPGQGLRLIYYSQIVNDFQKGDIAEGYSVSREKKESFPLTVTSAQKNPTAFYLCASSNQDGGYTGELFFGEGSRLTVL.

The genes are TRBV5-1 and TRBJ1-4; TRBD1 matches 8 bases. J lost 4 bases, V lost 2 bases, and 4 bases had no gene match. Per germline, CDR1 SGHRS and CDR2 YFSETQ. This CDR3 has 15 residues. The CDR3 here is CASSFQGADNEKLFF. CDR3 nucleotide sequence: TGCGCCAGCAGCTTCCAGGGGGCGGATAATGAAAAACTGTTTTTT.